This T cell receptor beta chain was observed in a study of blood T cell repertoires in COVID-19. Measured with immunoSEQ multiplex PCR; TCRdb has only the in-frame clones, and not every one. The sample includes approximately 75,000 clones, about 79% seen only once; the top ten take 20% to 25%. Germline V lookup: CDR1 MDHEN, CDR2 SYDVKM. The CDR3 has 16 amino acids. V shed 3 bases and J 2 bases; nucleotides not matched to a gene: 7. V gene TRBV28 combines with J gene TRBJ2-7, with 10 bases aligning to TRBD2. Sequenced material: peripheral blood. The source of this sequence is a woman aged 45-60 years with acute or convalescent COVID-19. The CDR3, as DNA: TGTGCCAGCAGTTTGCCCGGACTAGCGGAAGCCTACGAGCAGTACTTC. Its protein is CASSLPGLAEAYEQYF. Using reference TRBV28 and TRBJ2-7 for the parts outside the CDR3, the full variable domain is DVKVTQSSRYLVKRTGEKVFLECVQDMDHENMFWYRQDPGLGLRLIYFSYDVKMKEKGDIPEGYSVSREKKERFSLILESASTNQTSMYLCASSLPGLAEAYEQYFGPGTRLTVT.